The 23 T cell receptor beta chains presented below share a single source sample, sequenced in a study of blood T cell repertoires in COVID-19. Profiling relied on immunoSEQ multiplex PCR, and the TCRdb table lists in-frame clones only, not all of them. This sample has 70,000 to 100,000 clones, with roughly 85% found just once. The sequenced material came from peripheral blood. The receptors derive from a woman in her sixties with COVID-19, enrolled during active disease.

The rearrangement links TRBV19 to TRBJ2-1; 15 bases map to TRBD2. The CDR3 runs 18 residues. Germline CDR1 LNHDA, CDR2 SQIVND (reference sequence). V gave up 4 bases and J gave up 4 bases; unmatched junction bases: 8. The CDR3 is CASSNIPGLAGGYNEQFF. The CDR3 DNA reads as TGTGCCAGTAGTAACATCCCGGGACTAGCGGGGGGATACAATGAGCAGTTCTTC.

V and J are TRBV5-1 and TRBJ2-7; 9 bases align to TRBD1. The V gene end was trimmed by 4 bases and the J gene end by 6 bases; junction bases not matched to a gene: 8. The CDR3 is 14 residues long. Germline CDR1 SGHRS, CDR2 YFSETQ. The CDR3 coding sequence is TGCGCCAGCAGCGATCCACAGGGGGCGTCCGAGCAGTACTTC. This encodes CASSDPQGASEQYF. The full variable domain, in which reference TRBV5-1 and TRBJ2-7 provide the parts outside the CDR3, is KAGVTQTPRYLIKTRGQQVTLSCSPISGHRSVSWYQQTPGQGLQFLFEYFSETQRNKGNFPGRFSGRQFSNSRSEMNVSTLELGDSALYLCASSDPQGASEQYFGPGTRLTVT.

V and J are TRBV7-2 and TRBJ2-7; D might be TRBD2 (6 bases). The V gene's germline CDR1 is SGHTA and CDR2 FQGNSA. Trimming shortened V by 3 bases and J by 6 bases, and 12 bases separated the two germline ends. The CDR3 is 13 residues long. The CDR3 spells CASSFGGAGEQYF. CDR3 DNA: TGTGCCAGCAGCTTTGGGGGAGCGGGCGAGCAGTACTTC.

This clone occurred once. The V call is TRBV29-1, the J call TRBJ2-4; D might be TRBD2 (6 bases). Per the germline V gene, CDR1 is SQVTM and CDR2 is ANQGSEA. Trimming pared 7 bases from V and 15 bases from J, leaving 16 bases between. The CDR3 is 10 amino acids. CDR3 nucleotide sequence: TGCAGCGCCCGGGACTCCCCCGGGTACTTC. It yields the protein CSARDSPGYF.

V is TRBV5-1 and J is TRBJ1-5; 9 bases are a match to TRBD1. Per germline, CDR1 SGHRS and CDR2 YFSETQ. This CDR3 is 15 amino acids long. V dropped 4 bases and J dropped 6; count of bases not matched to a gene: 8. The CDR3 DNA is TGCGCCAGCAGCCCAACGGGACAGGGCATTCAGCCCCAGCATTTT. It is translated as CASSPTGQGIQPQHF.

The chain has TRBV5-4 and TRBJ2-1; the match to TRBD2 covers 12 bases. The CDR3 is made up of 16 amino acids. The germline gives CDR1 SGHNT, CDR2 YYREEE (reference sequence). With 2 bases clipped from V and 5 bases from J, the junction kept 5 bases outside the gene matches. The CDR3 sequence: CASSFPSGGAHNEQFF. As DNA, the CDR3 is TGTGCCAGCAGCTTTCCTAGCGGGGGGGCCCACAATGAGCAGTTCTTC.

By frequency in the sample, this clone is medium-sized (0.01 to 0.1%). The chain uses TRBV5-1 and TRBJ1-6; D is undetermined. The CDR3 has 13 residues. Deletions cut 4 bases from V and 8 bases from J, with 10 bases between. Germline V gives CDR1 SGHRS, CDR2 YFSETQ. The CDR3 sequence: CASSGTADSPLHF. The CDR3 bases are TGCGCCAGCAGCGGAACAGCGGATTCACCCCTCCACTTT.

This chain links TRBV7-2 with TRBJ2-7, with 9 nucleotides matching TRBD1. The CDR3 totals 15 residues. Trimming took 2 bases from V and 3 from J; bases not matched to a gene: 5. Germline V gives CDR1 SGHTA, CDR2 FQGNSA. The CDR3 DNA is TGTGCCAGCAGCTTAACCGGACAGGGGAGCTACGAGCAGTACTTC. Amino acids: CASSLTGQGSYEQYF.

The rearrangement links TRBV29-1 to TRBJ2-3; 12 bases fit TRBD2. J was trimmed by 2 bases and V by 8 bases; bases with no gene match: 8. CDR3 length equals 15 residues. From germline, CDR1 is SQVTM and CDR2 ANQGSEA. The CDR3: CSSSGGDPFTDTQYF. The CDR3 DNA sequence: TGCAGCTCTAGCGGGGGGGATCCTTTCACAGATACGCAGTATTTT.

The chain joins TRBV5-1 to TRBJ1-1; TRBD1 matches at 10 bases. The CDR3 extends over 18 amino acids. Germline CDR1 and CDR2: SGHRS and YFSETQ. The V and J ends lost 4 bases and 4 bases, in that order; junction bases with no gene match: 16. Here the CDR3 DNA reads TGCGCCAGCAGCGCGATGGGGACAGGGGAGATGTTGGGCACTGAAGCTTTCTTT. This codes for CASSAMGTGEMLGTEAFF.

CDR3 in DNA: TGCGCCAGCAGCGTCGGAGGGACAGACGGCTACACCTTC. Amino acid sequence: CASSVGGTDGYTF. The chain couples TRBV5-1 to TRBJ1-2; 7 positions agree with TRBD1. The V gene end was trimmed by 4 bases and the J gene end by 8 bases; junction bases not matched to a gene: 8. CDR1 and CDR2 from the germline V gene are SGHRS and YFSETQ. The CDR3 spans 13 residues.

This clone was counted a single time. The V gene is TRBV3-1 (or the pseudogene TRBV3-2), the J gene TRBJ1-1, with 7 positions matching TRBD1. This CDR3 has 14 amino acids. Germline V CDR1 and CDR2: LGHDT, YNNKEL (reference sequence). With 4 bases clipped from V and 5 bases from J, the junction kept 7 bases outside the gene matches. This chain's CDR3 is CASSLRQGSTEAFF. CDR3 bases: TGTGCCAGCAGCCTCAGACAGGGTTCTACTGAAGCTTTCTTT.

The rearrangement uses TRBV19 and TRBJ1-2; 9 bases map to TRBD1. After removal of 8 bases from V and 4 bases from J, the junction contained 11 bases not matched to a gene. This CDR3 contains 15 residues. Germline CDR1 and CDR2: LNHDA and SQIVND (reference sequence). The CDR3 bases are TGTGCCAGTGCCCTCCAGGACAGGGGACGCTATGGCTACACCTTC. Translating it yields CASALQDRGRYGYTF.

The V and J genes are TRBV19 and TRBJ2-2; D might be TRBD2 (5 bases). CDR3 length: 16 residues. Germline lookup yields CDR1 LNHDA and CDR2 SQIVND (reference sequence). V lost 8 bases and J lost 1, with 17 bases in between. The CDR3 coding sequence is TGTGCCAGTGAAGAGGCTGAGGGCCAGAACACCGGGGAGCTGTTTTTT. It specifies CASEEAEGQNTGELFF.

V and J are TRBV18 and TRBJ2-3; 11 nucleotides align to TRBD1. Germline V CDR1 and CDR2: KGHSH, LQKENI. The length of the CDR3 is 15 residues. V dropped 5 bases and J dropped 4; count of bases not matched to a gene: 5. The CDR3 protein is CASSEDRGRPDTQYF. The CDR3 nucleotides are TGTGCCAGCTCAGAGGACAGGGGGCGACCAGATACGCAGTATTTT.

This rearrangement joins TRBV9 to TRBJ2-3, with a weak D call TRBD1 (5 bases). V was pared by 8 bases and J by 0 bases, with 16 bases between. The CDR3 covers 15 residues. Germline CDR1 is SGDLS and CDR2 is YYNGEE. For the CDR3, the DNA is TGTGCCAGTGCGTCGACAGCCTCTAGCACAGATACGCAGTATTTT. Translation: CASASTASSTDTQYF.

The chain carries TRBV25-1 and TRBJ1-2; 8 bases align to TRBD1. The CDR3 is made up of 16 amino acids. Germline assignment: CDR1 MGHDK and CDR2 SYGVNS. Losses at the gene ends were 3 bases for V and 3 bases for J; bases not matched to a gene: 9. For the CDR3, the DNA is TGTGCCAGCAGTGATCCTTCAGGGGGCGAATACTATGGCTACACCTTC. Amino acid sequence: CASSDPSGGEYYGYTF.

This chain links TRBV7-8 with TRBJ2-7; D remains ambiguous. CDR3 length: 14 amino acids. V lost 3 bases, J lost 3 bases, and 12 bases lay in between. Germline CDR1 and CDR2: SGHVS and FQNEAQ. In DNA, the CDR3 is TGTGCCAGCAGCTTCGCGACACCCGACTACGAGCAGTACTTC. Protein product: CASSFATPDYEQYF.

The V gene is TRBV28, the J gene TRBJ1-5; possibly TRBD1 for D (5 bases). V shed 6 bases and J shed 4 bases, with 22 bases lying between them. Germline V gene data show CDR1 as MDHEN and CDR2 as SYDVKM. The CDR3 extends over 17 amino acids. The CDR3 bases are TGTGCCAGCAGCCTAAGCGGGGCGGGGCAAAATAATCAGCCCCAGCATTTT. This gives the protein CASSLSGAGQNNQPQHF.

This clone turned up a few times. V usage is TRBV6-5 and J usage is TRBJ1-2; 9 bases agree with TRBD1. The CDR3 has 15 residues. The germline V gene has CDR1 MNHEY and CDR2 SVGAGI. V lost 6 bases, J lost 10 bases, and 15 bases stayed unmatched. This CDR3 reads CASSARNTGGVFYTF. In nucleotides, the CDR3 is TGTGCCAGCAGCGCGCGGAACACAGGGGGCGTCTTCTACACCTTC.

In DNA, the CDR3 is TGTGCCAGCAGCCAGAGTAGAGCCGAGACCCAGTACTTC. Residues: CASSQSRAETQYF. The chain has TRBV14 and TRBJ2-5; D uncertain. This CDR3 is 13 amino acids long. Trimming cost V 3 bases and J 5 bases, with 10 bases left between them. Germline CDR1 and CDR2: SGHDN and FVKESK.

This clone was detected only once. The V call is TRBV6-5, the J call TRBJ2-7, with D possibly TRBD2 on 6 matching bases. The ends were cut back, 6 bases at V and 3 bases at J, with 12 bases in the middle. The germline V gene encodes CDR1 MNHEY and CDR2 SVGAGI. The CDR3 runs 13 residues. The CDR3: CASSLRGYYEQYF. CDR3 bases: TGTGCCAGCAGCCTGCGGGGCTACTACGAGCAGTACTTC.

The V gene is TRBV7-2, the J gene TRBJ1-2; D gene unclear. This CDR3 is 12 amino acids long. Germline V CDR1 and CDR2: SGHTA, FQGNSA. V lost 1 base and J 5 bases, leaving 5 bases between the germline ends. Here the CDR3 reads CASSLGPYGYTF. The CDR3 coding sequence is TGTGCCAGCAGCTTAGGGCCTTATGGCTACACCTTC.